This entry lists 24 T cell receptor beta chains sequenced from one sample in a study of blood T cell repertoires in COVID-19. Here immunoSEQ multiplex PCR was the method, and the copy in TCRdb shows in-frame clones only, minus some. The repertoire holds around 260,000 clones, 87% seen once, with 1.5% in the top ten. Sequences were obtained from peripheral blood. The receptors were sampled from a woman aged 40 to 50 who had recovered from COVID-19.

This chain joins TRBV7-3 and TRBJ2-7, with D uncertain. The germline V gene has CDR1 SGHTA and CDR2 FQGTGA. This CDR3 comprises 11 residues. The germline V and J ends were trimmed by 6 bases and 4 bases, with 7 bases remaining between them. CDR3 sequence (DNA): TGTGCCAGCAGACAGATATACGAGCAGTACTTC. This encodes CASRQIYEQYF.

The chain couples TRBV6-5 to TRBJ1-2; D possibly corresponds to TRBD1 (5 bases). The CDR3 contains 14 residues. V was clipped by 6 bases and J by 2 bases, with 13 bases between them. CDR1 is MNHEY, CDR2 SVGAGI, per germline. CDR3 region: CASSRLGLNYGYTF. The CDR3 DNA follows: TGTGCCAGCAGCCGGCTGGGGCTCAACTATGGCTACACCTTC.

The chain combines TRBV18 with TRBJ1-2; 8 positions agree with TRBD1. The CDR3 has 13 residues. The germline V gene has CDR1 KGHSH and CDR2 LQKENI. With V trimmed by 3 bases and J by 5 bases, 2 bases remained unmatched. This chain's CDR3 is CASSPGTGYGYTF. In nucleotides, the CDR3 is TGTGCCAGCTCACCTGGGACAGGTTATGGCTACACCTTC.

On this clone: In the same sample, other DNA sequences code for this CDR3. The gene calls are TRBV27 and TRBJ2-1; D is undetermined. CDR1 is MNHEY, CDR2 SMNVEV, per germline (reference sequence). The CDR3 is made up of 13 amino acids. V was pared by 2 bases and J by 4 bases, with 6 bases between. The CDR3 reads CASSLTPYNEQFF. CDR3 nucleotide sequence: TGTGCCAGCAGTTTAACACCATACAATGAGCAGTTCTTC.

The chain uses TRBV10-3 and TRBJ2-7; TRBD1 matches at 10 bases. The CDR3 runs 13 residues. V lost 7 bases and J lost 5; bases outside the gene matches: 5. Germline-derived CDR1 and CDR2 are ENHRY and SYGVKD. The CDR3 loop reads CAIKVGQGNEQYF. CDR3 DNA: TGTGCCATCAAAGTGGGACAGGGGAACGAGCAGTACTTC.

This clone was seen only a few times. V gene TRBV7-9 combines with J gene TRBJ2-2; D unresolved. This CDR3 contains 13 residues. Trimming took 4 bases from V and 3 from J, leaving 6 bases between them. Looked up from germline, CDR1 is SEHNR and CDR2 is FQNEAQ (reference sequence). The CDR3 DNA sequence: TGTGCCAGCAGCTCCCGGGACACCGGGGAGCTGTTTTTT. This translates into CASSSRDTGELFF.

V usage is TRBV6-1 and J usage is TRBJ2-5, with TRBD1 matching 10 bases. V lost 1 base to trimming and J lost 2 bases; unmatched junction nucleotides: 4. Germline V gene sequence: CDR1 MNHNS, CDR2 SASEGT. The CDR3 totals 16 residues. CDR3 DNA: TGTGCCAGCAGTGAAGGGACAGGGGGGACACAAGAGACCCAGTACTTC. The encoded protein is CASSEGTGGTQETQYF.

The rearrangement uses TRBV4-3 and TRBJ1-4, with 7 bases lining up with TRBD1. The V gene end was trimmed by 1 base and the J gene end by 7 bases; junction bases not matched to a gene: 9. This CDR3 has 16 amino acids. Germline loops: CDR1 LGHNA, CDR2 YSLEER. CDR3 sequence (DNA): TGCGCCAGCAGCCAAGGGGTGCAGGGGGAGGCTGAAAAACTGTTTTTT. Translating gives CASSQGVQGEAEKLFF.

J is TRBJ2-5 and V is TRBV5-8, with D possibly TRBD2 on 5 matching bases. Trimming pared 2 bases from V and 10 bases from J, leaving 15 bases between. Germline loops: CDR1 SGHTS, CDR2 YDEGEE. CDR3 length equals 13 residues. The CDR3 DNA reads TGTGCCAGCAGCTTCGGAGCCTCGGGAATCCAGTACTTC. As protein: CASSFGASGIQYF.

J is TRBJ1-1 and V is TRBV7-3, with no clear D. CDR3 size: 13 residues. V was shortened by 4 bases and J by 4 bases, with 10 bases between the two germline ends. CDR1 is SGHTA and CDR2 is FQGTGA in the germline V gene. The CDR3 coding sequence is TGTGCCAGCAGCTCCGGGGTAACCACTGAAGCTTTCTTT. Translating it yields CASSSGVTTEAFF.

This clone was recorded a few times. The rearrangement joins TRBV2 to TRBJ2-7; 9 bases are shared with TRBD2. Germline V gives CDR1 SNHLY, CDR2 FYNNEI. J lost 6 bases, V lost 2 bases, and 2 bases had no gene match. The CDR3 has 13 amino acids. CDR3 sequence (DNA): TGTGCCAGCAGTGAATTACTAGCGGGCGAGCAGTACTTC. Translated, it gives CASSELLAGEQYF.

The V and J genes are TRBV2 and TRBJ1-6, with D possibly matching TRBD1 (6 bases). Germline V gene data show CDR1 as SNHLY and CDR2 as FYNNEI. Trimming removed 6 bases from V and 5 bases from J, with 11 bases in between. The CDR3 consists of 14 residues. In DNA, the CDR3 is TGTGCCAGCAGGCCGTACAGGGATAATTCACCCCTCCACTTT. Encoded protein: CASRPYRDNSPLHF.

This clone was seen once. The CDR3 DNA sequence: TGTGCCAGCAGATTTAAGGGGCCGGGGGGAGGCTACACCTTC. It is translated as CASRFKGPGGGYTF. This sequence joins TRBV7-2 and TRBJ1-2; maybe TRBD1 (5 bases). The V and J ends lost 6 bases and 8 bases respectively, with 19 bases between them. The CDR3 has 14 amino acids. CDR1 SGHTA and CDR2 FQGNSA come from the germline V gene.

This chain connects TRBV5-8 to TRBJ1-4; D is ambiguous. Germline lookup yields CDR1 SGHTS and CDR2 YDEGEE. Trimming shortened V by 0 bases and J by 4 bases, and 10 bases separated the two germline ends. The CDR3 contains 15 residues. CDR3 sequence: CASSLARQFNEKLFF. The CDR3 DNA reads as TGTGCCAGCAGCTTGGCCAGGCAGTTTAATGAAAAACTGTTTTTT.

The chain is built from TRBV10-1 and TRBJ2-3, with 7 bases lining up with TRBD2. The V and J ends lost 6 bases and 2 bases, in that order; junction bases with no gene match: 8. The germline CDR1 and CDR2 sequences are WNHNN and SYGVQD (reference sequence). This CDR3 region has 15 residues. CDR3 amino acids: CASSVLAGDTDTQYF. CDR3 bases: TGCGCCAGCAGCGTACTGGCGGGGGACACAGATACGCAGTATTTT.

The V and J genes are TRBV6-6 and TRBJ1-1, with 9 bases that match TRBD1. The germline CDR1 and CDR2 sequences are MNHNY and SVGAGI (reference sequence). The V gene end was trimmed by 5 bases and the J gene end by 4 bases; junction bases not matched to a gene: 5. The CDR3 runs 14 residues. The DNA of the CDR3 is TGTGCCAGCAGTAAGAGGGACAGGGCCACTGAAGCTTTCTTT. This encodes CASSKRDRATEAFF.

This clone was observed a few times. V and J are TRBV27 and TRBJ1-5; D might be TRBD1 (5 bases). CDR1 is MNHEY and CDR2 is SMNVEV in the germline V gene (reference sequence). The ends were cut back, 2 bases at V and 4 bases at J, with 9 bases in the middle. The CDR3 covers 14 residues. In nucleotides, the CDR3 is TGTGCCAGCAGTTTAAGGGGCTGGAATCAGCCCCAGCATTTT. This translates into CASSLRGWNQPQHF.

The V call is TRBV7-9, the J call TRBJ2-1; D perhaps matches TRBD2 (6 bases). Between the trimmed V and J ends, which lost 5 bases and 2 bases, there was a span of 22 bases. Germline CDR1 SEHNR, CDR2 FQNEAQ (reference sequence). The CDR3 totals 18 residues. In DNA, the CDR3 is TGTGCCAGCAGCCCATTGGAGGGGAGGCAGGGTCCCTACAATGAGCAGTTCTTC. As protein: CASSPLEGRQGPYNEQFF.

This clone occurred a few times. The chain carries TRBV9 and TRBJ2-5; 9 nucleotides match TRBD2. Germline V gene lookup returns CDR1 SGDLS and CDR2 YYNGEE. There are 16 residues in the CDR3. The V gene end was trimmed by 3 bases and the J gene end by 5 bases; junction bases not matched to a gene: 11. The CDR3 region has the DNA TGTGCCAGCAGCGCAAGGGGAGGACTAGCGACGGAGACCCAGTACTTC. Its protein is CASSARGGLATETQYF.

CDR3: CASNAGTGTYEQYF. CDR3 coding DNA: TGTGCCAGCAACGCCGGGACAGGGACCTACGAGCAGTACTTC. This rearrangement joins TRBV11-2 to TRBJ2-7, with TRBD1 matching 9 bases. The CDR3 loop spans 14 amino acids. CDR1 and CDR2 (germline): SGHAT, FQNNGV. J gave up 2 bases and V 7 bases, and 6 bases lay outside the gene matches.

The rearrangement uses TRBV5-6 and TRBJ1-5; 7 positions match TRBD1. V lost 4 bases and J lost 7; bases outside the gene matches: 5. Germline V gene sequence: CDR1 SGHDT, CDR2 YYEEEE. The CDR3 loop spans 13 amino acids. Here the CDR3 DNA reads TGTGCCAGCAGCACCGGACAGGAGCAGCCCCAGCATTTT. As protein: CASSTGQEQPQHF.

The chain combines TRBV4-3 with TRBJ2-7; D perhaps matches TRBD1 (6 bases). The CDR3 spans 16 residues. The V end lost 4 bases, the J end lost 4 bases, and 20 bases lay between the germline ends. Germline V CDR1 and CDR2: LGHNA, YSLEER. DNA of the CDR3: TGCGCCAGCAGCCTTTTCATCGGACAGCCTTCATACGAGCAGTACTTC. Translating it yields CASSLFIGQPSYEQYF.

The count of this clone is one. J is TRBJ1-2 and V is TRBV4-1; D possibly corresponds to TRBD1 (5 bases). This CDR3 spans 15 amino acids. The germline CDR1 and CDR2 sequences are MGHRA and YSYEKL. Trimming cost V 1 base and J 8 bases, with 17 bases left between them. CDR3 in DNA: TGCGCCAGCAGCCAAGTGGAGGGGCCCTGGGGGGGCTACACCTTC. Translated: CASSQVEGPWGGYTF.

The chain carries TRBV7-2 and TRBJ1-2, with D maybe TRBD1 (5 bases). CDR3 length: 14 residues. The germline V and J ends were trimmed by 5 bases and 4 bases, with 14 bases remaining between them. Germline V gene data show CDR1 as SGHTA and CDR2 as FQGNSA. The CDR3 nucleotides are TGTGCCAGCAGCGCGCGGGGGAATTTCTATGGCTACACCTTC. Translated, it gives CASSARGNFYGYTF. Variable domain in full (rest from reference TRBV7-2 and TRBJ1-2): GAGVSQSPSNKVTEKGKDVELRCDPISGHTALYWYRQSLGQGLEFLIYFQGNSAPDKSGLPSDRFSAERTGGSVSTLTIQRTQQEDSAVYLCASSARGNFYGYTFGSGTRLTVV.